This T cell receptor (beta chain) was sequenced during a study of metastatic and nonmetastatic thyroid tumors. This clone was seen many times. Patients underwent thyroid surgery, and none had received any treatment before it. Using MiXCR, TCRdb re-called clones from the PCR reads. The table lists some 10,000 clones, approximately 9.9% of them singletons, with more than 6.5% in the top ten. Sequencing was performed on tumor tissue. This receptor was identified in a female donor with papillary thyroid cancer or a benign thyroid nodule (not recorded which). Some clones in this sample may be carry-over from other donors' samples.

CDR3 region: CASSRGTAGDEKLFF. Written as DNA, the CDR3 is TGTGCCAGCAGCCGCGGGACAGCGGGGGATGAAAAACTGTTTTTT. The J gene is TRBJ1-4, the V gene TRBV11-2, with 7 bases aligning to TRBD1. The CDR3 runs 15 residues. With 5 bases clipped from V and 6 bases from J, the junction kept 9 bases outside the gene matches. CDR1 and CDR2 (germline): SGHAT, FQNNGV.